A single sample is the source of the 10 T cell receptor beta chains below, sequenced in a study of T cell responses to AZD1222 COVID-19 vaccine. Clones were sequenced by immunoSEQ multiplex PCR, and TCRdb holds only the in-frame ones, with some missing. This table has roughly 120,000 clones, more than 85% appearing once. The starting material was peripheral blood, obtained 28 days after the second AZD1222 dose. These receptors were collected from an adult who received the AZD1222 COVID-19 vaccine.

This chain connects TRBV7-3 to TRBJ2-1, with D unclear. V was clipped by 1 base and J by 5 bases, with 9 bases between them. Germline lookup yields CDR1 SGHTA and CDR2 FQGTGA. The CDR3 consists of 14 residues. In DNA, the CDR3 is TGTGCCAGCAGCTTAATGGCGAGTAACAATGAGCAGTTCTTC. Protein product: CASSLMASNNEQFF.

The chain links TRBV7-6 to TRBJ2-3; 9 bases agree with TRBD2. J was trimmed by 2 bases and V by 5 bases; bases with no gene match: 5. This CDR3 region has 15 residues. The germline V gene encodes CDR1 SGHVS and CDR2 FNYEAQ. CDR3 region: CASSLSGGYTDTQYF. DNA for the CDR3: TGTGCCAGCAGCCTTAGCGGGGGCTACACAGATACGCAGTATTTT.

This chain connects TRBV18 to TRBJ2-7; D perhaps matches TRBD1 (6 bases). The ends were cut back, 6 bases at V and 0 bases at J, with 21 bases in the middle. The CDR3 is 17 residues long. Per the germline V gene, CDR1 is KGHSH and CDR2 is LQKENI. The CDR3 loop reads CASSRNTRGTRSYEQYF. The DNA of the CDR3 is TGTGCCAGCTCGCGAAACACCAGGGGCACCCGCTCCTACGAGCAGTACTTC.

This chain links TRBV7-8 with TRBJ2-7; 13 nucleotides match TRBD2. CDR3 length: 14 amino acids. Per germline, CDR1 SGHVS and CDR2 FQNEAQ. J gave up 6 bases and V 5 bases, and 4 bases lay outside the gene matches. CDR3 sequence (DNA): TGTGCCAGCAGCCTACTAGCGGGAGGGGGCGAGCAGTACTTC. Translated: CASSLLAGGGEQYF.

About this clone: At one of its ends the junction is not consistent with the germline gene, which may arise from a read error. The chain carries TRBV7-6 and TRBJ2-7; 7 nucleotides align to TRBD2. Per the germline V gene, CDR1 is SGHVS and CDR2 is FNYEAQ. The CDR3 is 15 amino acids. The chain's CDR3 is CASSIAGESSYEQYF. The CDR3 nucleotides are TGTGCCAGCAGCATAGCGGGTGAGAGCTCCTACGAGCAGTACTTC.

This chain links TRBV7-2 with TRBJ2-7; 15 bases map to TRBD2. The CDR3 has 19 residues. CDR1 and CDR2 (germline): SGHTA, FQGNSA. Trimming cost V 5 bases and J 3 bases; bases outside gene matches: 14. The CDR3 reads CASSPTRTSGRAGFYEQYF. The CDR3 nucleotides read TGTGCCAGCAGCCCCACTCGGACTAGCGGGAGGGCGGGCTTCTACGAGCAGTACTTC.

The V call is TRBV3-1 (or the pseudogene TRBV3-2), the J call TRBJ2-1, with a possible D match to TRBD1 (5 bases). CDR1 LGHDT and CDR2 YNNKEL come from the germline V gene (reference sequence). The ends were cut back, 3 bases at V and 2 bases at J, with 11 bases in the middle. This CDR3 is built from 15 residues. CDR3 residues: CASSHSGNPYNEQFF. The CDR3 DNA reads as TGTGCCAGCAGCCATTCAGGGAACCCCTACAATGAGCAGTTCTTC.

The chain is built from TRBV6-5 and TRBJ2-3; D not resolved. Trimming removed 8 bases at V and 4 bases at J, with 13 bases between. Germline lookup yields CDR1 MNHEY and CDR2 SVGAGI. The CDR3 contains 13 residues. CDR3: CASVLNRADTQYF. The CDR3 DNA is TGTGCCAGCGTCCTAAATAGGGCAGATACGCAGTATTTT.

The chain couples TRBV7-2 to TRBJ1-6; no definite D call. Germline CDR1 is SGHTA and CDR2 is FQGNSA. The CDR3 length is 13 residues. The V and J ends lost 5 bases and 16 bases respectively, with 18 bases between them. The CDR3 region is CASSPRLGDLLHF. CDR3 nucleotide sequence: TGTGCCAGCAGCCCTCGCTTGGGTGACTTACTCCACTTT.

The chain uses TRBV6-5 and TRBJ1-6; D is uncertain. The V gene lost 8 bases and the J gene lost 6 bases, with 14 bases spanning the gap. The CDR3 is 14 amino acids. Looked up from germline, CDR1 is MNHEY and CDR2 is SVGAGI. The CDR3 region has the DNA TGTGCCAGCGGACTAAGGGAGGGTAATTCACCCCTCCACTTT. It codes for CASGLREGNSPLHF.